These 8 T cell receptor beta chains originate from one sample sequenced in a study of blood T cell repertoires in COVID-19. The method was immunoSEQ multiplex PCR; TCRdb's version includes in-frame clones alone and lacks a portion of them. The sample holds under 75,000 clones, roughly 79% seen once. The specimen was peripheral blood. These receptors were taken from a woman aged 55 to 70 with acute or convalescent COVID-19.

The chain carries TRBV7-9 and TRBJ1-5; D is unresolved. V dropped 5 bases and J dropped 3 bases, with 11 bases sitting between them. Germline V gene lookup returns CDR1 SEHNR and CDR2 FQNEAQ (reference sequence). This CDR3 has 14 amino acids. In DNA, the CDR3 is TGTGCCAGCAGCCTACGGGGTAACAATCAGCCCCAGCATTTT. This encodes CASSLRGNNQPQHF.

Only a few counts were recorded for this clone. The chain couples TRBV3-1 (or the pseudogene TRBV3-2) to TRBJ1-2, with 8 bases lining up with TRBD1. Germline V gives CDR1 LGHDT, CDR2 YNNKEL (reference sequence). The CDR3 consists of 12 residues. V gave up 4 bases and J gave up 7 bases; unmatched junction bases: 2. CDR3 loop: CASSRQGAGYTF. As DNA, the CDR3 is TGTGCCAGCAGCCGGCAGGGGGCTGGCTACACCTTC.

This clone has only a few counts. The chain carries TRBV3-1 (or the pseudogene TRBV3-2) and TRBJ1-2; D not certain. Germline CDR1 LGHDT, CDR2 YNNKEL (reference sequence). The CDR3 spans 13 residues. Trimming took 5 bases from V and 4 from J, leaving 11 bases between them. CDR3 sequence (DNA): TGTGCCAGCAGCTCCGACTTGGCCTATGGCTACACCTTC. As protein: CASSSDLAYGYTF.

The gene calls are TRBV19 and TRBJ1-3, with D possibly TRBD1 on 5 matching bases. The V end was cut by 2 bases, the J end by 0 bases, with 20 bases between. CDR3 length: 19 amino acids. Germline values: CDR1 LNHDA, CDR2 SQIVND (reference sequence). CDR3 amino acids: CASSIIGARTVFSGNTIYF. The CDR3 coding sequence is TGTGCCAGTAGTATAATTGGGGCACGGACCGTATTCTCTGGAAACACCATATATTTT.

This chain connects TRBV5-1 to TRBJ2-5, with a weak D call TRBD2 (7 bases). The germline V gene encodes CDR1 SGHRS and CDR2 YFSETQ. V gave up 3 bases and J gave up 5 bases, with 17 bases separating them. The CDR3 is made up of 15 amino acids. CDR3 protein: CASSYLGGLGETQYF. The CDR3 coding sequence is TGCGCCAGCAGCTACCTGGGGGGGCTCGGGGAGACCCAGTACTTC.

The gene calls are TRBV13 and TRBJ1-4; D is unresolved. The V gene lost 5 bases and the J gene lost 8 bases, with 12 bases spanning the gap. Germline assignment: CDR1 PRHDT and CDR2 FYEKMQ (reference sequence). The CDR3 is made up of 13 amino acids. DNA for the CDR3: TGTGCCAGCAGCCCCCACGGGGAGGAAAAACTGTTTTTT. This gives the protein CASSPHGEEKLFF.

J is TRBJ2-5 and V is TRBV11-2, with TRBD1 identical over 10 bases. This CDR3 comprises 14 residues. V lost 5 bases to trimming and J lost 5 bases; unmatched junction nucleotides: 5. CDR1 and CDR2 from the germline V gene are SGHAT and FQNNGV. As DNA, the CDR3 is TGTGCCAGCAGCCCGGGACAGGGGTGGGAGACCCAGTACTTC. Its translation is CASSPGQGWETQYF.

CDR3 coding DNA: TGCGCCAGCAGCATGGACAGGGGAAGTGAAAAACTGTTTTTT. Amino acid sequence: CASSMDRGSEKLFF. The V gene is TRBV5-1, the J gene TRBJ1-4; TRBD1 matches at 9 bases. Germline-derived CDR1 and CDR2 are SGHRS and YFSETQ. J was trimmed by 7 bases and V by 4 bases; bases with no gene match: 5. This CDR3 is 14 amino acids long.